This T cell receptor (beta chain) stems from a study of sequential checkpoint blockade in melanoma. Overall study context: Both treatment sequences were followed by maintenance nivolumab.

The treatment denotes: randomized to nivolumab then ipilimumab (arm A) or the reverse (arm B). None of the patients previously received DNA-damaging chemotherapy. Live CD3+CD8+ CD19− CD56− cells were sorted from PBMCs. Sequencing was performed with immunoSEQ multiplex PCR; in TCRdb, only in-frame clones are kept and a portion is missing. Of around 9,700 clones in the sample, around 60% were seen once. Sequences were derived from CD8+ T cells sorted from blood (inferred from file names), sampled from a patient given nivolumab and ipilimumab in sequence. This TCR was sampled from a human donor with melanoma.

CDR3 bases: TGTGCCAGCAGCTCCAGGGGACAGCGGATGAACACTGAAGCTTTCTTT. It specifies CASSSRGQRMNTEAFF. This rearrangement joins TRBV5-6 to TRBJ1-1; TRBD1 agrees at 7 bases. The V segment lost 3 bases and the J segment 0 bases; nucleotides outside the gene matches: 8. Germline loops: CDR1 SGHDT, CDR2 YYEEEE. CDR3 size: 16 residues.